This record covers a single TCR beta chain. Repertoires were generated with immunoSEQ multiplex PCR, while TCRdb's copy carries only in-frame clones and drops some. Found here are around 150,000 clones, 70% to 90% of them singletons; the top ten hold approximately 1%. The data stem from a study of blood T cell repertoires in COVID-19. V was shortened by 0 bases and J by 0 bases, with 17 bases between the two germline ends. The CDR3 runs 17 residues. Looked up from germline, CDR1 is GTSNPN and CDR2 is SVGIG (reference sequence). This TCR derives from a man aged 35 to 55 with acute or convalescent COVID-19. This chain joins TRBV30 and TRBJ1-2, with D maybe TRBD1 (6 bases). The sample taken for sequencing was peripheral blood. CDR3 sequence: CAWSVKGGGPSNYGYTF. The CDR3, as DNA: TGTGCCTGGAGTGTGAAGGGGGGAGGGCCGTCTAACTATGGCTACACCTTC.